These 12 T cell receptor beta chains were sequenced from one sample in a study of shared clonotypes between healthy human individuals (TCRdb year 2020). CD8 naive samples were CD45RO-negative cells positively selected for CCR7, giving a CD45RA+CCR7+ population that excluded TemRA cells. The library was made by the immunoSEQ multiplex PCR assay. Imported from immuneACCESS, the table was reduced by TCRdb to in-frame sequences with V and J called. These copies leave out some clones; in studies compared against another copy, an unresolved V gene accounts for under half, and the cause of the remainder is not known. The sample table lists about 2.1 million clones, 85% to 95% of them with a count of one. The ten biggest clones cover about 1.7% of the sample. The sample was naive CD8+ T cells from PBMCs. What the cell subset or site label conveys for this sample: CD45RA+CCR7+. All receptors come from a man younger than 35 in good health. Some clones in this sample may be carry-over from other donors' samples.

The chain employs TRBV5-7 and TRBJ1-1; D unclear. TRBV5-7 is filed as an ORF, its function uncertain. V shed 1 base and J shed 1 base, with 5 bases lying between them. The CDR3 sequence is 13 residues long. The CDR3 DNA sequence: TGTGCCAGCAGCTTGTCGGAGAACACTGAAGCTTTCTTT. Residues: CASSLSENTEAFF.

The chain recombines TRBV9 with TRBJ1-3; possibly TRBD1 for D (5 bases). Germline CDR1 is SGDLS and CDR2 is YYNGEE. The V and J ends lost 0 bases and 8 bases respectively, with 15 bases between them. There are 15 residues in the CDR3. The CDR3 DNA reads as TGTGCCAGCAGCGTAGCTTCGAGGGAAGGGGACACCATATATTTT. Protein: CASSVASREGDTIYF.

This chain uses TRBV10-2 with TRBJ1-1, with 8 bases lining up with TRBD1. V gave up 0 bases and J gave up 1 base; unmatched junction bases: 4. The CDR3 runs to 16 residues. From germline, CDR1 is WSHSY and CDR2 SAAADI. This CDR3 reads CASSESPGQENTEAFF. The CDR3 DNA sequence: TGCGCCAGCAGTGAGTCTCCGGGACAGGAGAACACTGAAGCTTTCTTT.

As regards this clone: At the DNA level, this CDR3 is encoded by other sequences in the same sample as well. This chain joins TRBV19 and TRBJ2-7; D call uncertain. Germline V CDR1 and CDR2: LNHDA, SQIVND (reference sequence). The CDR3 length is 11 residues. V lost 5 bases and J lost 4, with 6 bases in between. CDR3 protein: CASSSGYEQYF. The DNA for the CDR3 is TGTGCCAGTAGTTCCGGATACGAGCAGTACTTC.

For this clone: One junction end disagrees with the germline gene, perhaps due to a read error. Other DNA sequences of this sample code for an identical CDR3. The V gene is TRBV27, the J gene TRBJ1-4; tentatively, D is TRBD1 (6 bases). Germline CDR1 MNHEY, CDR2 SMNVEV (reference sequence). CDR3 size: 14 residues. For the CDR3, the DNA is TGTGCCAGCAGTTTACTGGGGGCTAACGAAAAACTGTTTTTT. It codes for CASSLLGANEKLFF. The full variable domain, with the rest looked up from reference TRBV27 and TRBJ1-4, is EAQVTQNPRYLITVTGKKLTVTCSQNMNHEYMSWYRQDPGLGLRQIYYSMNVEVTDKGDVPEGYKVSRKEKRNFPLILESPSPNQTSLYFCASSLLGANEKLFFGSGTQLSVL.

The genes are TRBV10-1 and TRBJ2-7; TRBD2 matches at 8 bases. Germline V gene lookup returns CDR1 WNHNN and CDR2 SYGVQD (reference sequence). V was pared by 11 bases and J by 3 bases, with 12 bases of the junction left unmatched. The CDR3 consists of 14 residues. The CDR3 region is CAHPGLAGYYEQYF. DNA for the CDR3: TGCGCCCACCCAGGCCTAGCGGGCTACTACGAGCAGTACTTC.

The rearrangement joins TRBV28 to TRBJ1-2, with D perhaps matching TRBD1 (5 bases). This CDR3 contains 14 residues. V gave up 4 bases and J gave up 5 bases, with 14 bases separating them. Per the germline V gene, CDR1 is MDHEN and CDR2 is SYDVKM. CDR3 coding DNA: TGTGCCAGCAGTTCCCCGGAGGGGCTATATGGCTACACCTTC. This translates into CASSSPEGLYGYTF.

The chain combines TRBV13 with TRBJ2-7; possibly TRBD2 for D (6 bases). Germline-derived CDR1 and CDR2 are PRHDT and FYEKMQ (reference sequence). V shed 5 bases and J shed 2 bases, with 22 bases lying between them. CDR3 length: 17 residues. The CDR3 DNA reads as TGTGCCAGCAGCCTCCGTACCGCTAGCGAGAGACCCTACGAGCAGTACTTC. Protein product: CASSLRTASERPYEQYF.

CDR3 sequence (DNA): TGTGCCAGCTCACCAGTGACGGCGGATGAAAAACTGTTTTTT. As protein: CASSPVTADEKLFF. The V gene is TRBV18, the J gene TRBJ1-4; no definite D call. Germline CDR1 and CDR2: KGHSH and LQKENI. Between the trimmed V and J ends, which lost 2 bases and 6 bases, there was a span of 10 bases. The CDR3 spans 14 residues. The full variable domain, rest sourced from reference TRBV18 and TRBJ1-4, is NAGVMQNPRHLVRRRGQEARLRCSPMKGHSHVYWYRQLPEEGLKFMVYLQKENIIDESGMPKERFSAEFPKEGPSILRIQQVVRGDSAAYFCASSPVTADEKLFFGSGTQLSVL.

This clone has just one count. The chain uses TRBV28 and TRBJ2-5, with TRBD1 matching over 8 bases. The end of the DNA aligns better with TRBJ2-7, so the J call may be wrong. The V gene's germline CDR1 is MDHEN and CDR2 SYDVKM. The CDR3 totals 15 residues. The CDR3 loop reads CASRSLQGVSYEQYF. CDR3 DNA: TGTGCCAGCAGGTCACTACAGGGGGTCTCCTACGAGCAGTACTTC.

The chain joins TRBV27 to TRBJ2-7, with D possibly TRBD2 on 5 matching bases. V was cut by 0 bases and J by 5 bases, with 17 bases left in between. The V gene's germline CDR1 is MNHEY and CDR2 SMNVEV (reference sequence). The CDR3 length is 16 residues. The CDR3 region is CASSLSWSSGGNEQYF. In DNA, the CDR3 is TGTGCCAGCAGTTTATCTTGGTCGTCCGGAGGTAACGAGCAGTACTTC.

The chain uses TRBV9 and TRBJ2-1; maybe TRBD2 (5 bases). The CDR3 spans 15 residues. V gave up 4 bases and J gave up 0 bases, with 11 bases separating them. Germline loops: CDR1 SGDLS, CDR2 YYNGEE. CDR3 sequence reads: CASSPFRDSYNEQFF. CDR3 DNA sequence: TGTGCCAGCAGCCCTTTTCGGGACTCCTACAATGAGCAGTTCTTC.